This entry describes one TCR beta chain. This clone occurred once. This clone's antigen is unknown. No much larger clone is present one base from it, and per-base qualities are unavailable. The time point label for this specimen denotes: 24 weeks on oral tofacitinib. The treatment or condition label, as the study defines it: oral pan-JAK inhibitor, 5-10 mg twice daily. From alopecia areata patients, peripheral blood was collected along with lesional scalp punch biopsies. PBMCs were isolated by density centrifugation and stained for CD3, CD4 and CD8, after which CD4+ and CD8+ T cells were sorted on a FACSAria. The data originate from a study of CD8+ T cells in alopecia areata (dated by TCRdb to 2016 to 2018). General notes on the study: Treated patients were enrolled in an open-label pilot trial of oral tofacitinib, 5 to 10 mg twice daily, for moderate-to-severe alopecia areata. For the treated patients, the SALT score, which quantifies what percentage of scalp surface area is affected, served as the measure of disease severity. TCRbeta CDR3 regions were amplified by immunoSEQ multiplex PCR with 35 Vbeta forward and 13 Jbeta reverse primers. Clonality in the scalp was compared among normal scalp (n=4), patchy alopecia areata scalp (n=8), and alopecia totalis/universalis scalp (n=8). In both human patients and the C3H/HeJ mouse model, the study applied high-throughput TCRbeta sequencing to look at T cell clonal expansion in alopecia areata. Biopsies were taken from tofacitinib-treated patients at baseline and again at 4 and 24 weeks into treatment, and several of those patients also had a later scalp biopsy. Human TCRbeta sequencing covered scalp tissue and sorted CD4+ and CD8+ peripheral blood T cells from patchy and totalis/universalis alopecia areata patients and healthy controls. RNA was obtained with the PAXgene miRNA kit for fixed scalp, the miRNeasy kit for PBMCs, and the RNeasy kit for mouse skin. Patients received tofacitinib for 6 to 18 months and were then followed off drug for 6 months to check for delayed response and recurrence.

The method was the immunoSEQ multiplex PCR assay. For TCR sequencing, RNA was extracted from every sample and reverse transcribed into cDNA to serve as template. First-strand cDNA was synthesized with SuperScript III using a 2:1 mix of oligo-dT and random hexamers. A synthetic immune receptor repertoire was used to measure amplification bias, and any remaining bias was corrected computationally. The paper's data handling went like this. Raw reads were preprocessed to remove errors, and CDR3 was defined according to IMGT conventions as the region from the conserved cysteine to phenylalanine. Clonality was computed as 1 minus the Shannon entropy, with the entropy normalized by log2 of the number of productive unique TCRs. Whether each scalp clone was CD4 or CD8 was inferred by checking scalp TCRbeta sequences against the CD4 and CD8 repertoires from sorted blood. What TCRdb holds here is the immuneACCESS table cut down to in-frame rearrangements. Part of the clones is not present; checked against another copy, under half of the missing clones reflect an unresolved V gene, and the others are unexplained. That table supplies the V and J calls and clone size; D and trimming were determined from the DNA. In all, the sample holds 60,000 to 90,000 clones, and 60% to 70% of those were seen once. In total, the top ten clones hold roughly a quarter of the sample.

Study-wide findings and limitations: Because the treated cohort was small and had just a single nonresponder, larger studies are needed to establish links between baseline CD8+ expansion and response. With tofacitinib, both scalp clonality and the number of expanded CD8+ clones among the top 100 scalp clones went down significantly. Shared TCR sequences between patients were less evident than in mice, which may be partly attributable to HLA diversity in the patient population. Scalp TCR repertoire analysis is complicated because resident alphabeta T cells in normal human skin are also sequenced, whereas mouse skin is dominated by gammadelta T cells. Many expanded lesional clones persisted in scalp and blood during tofacitinib treatment, which may partly explain relapse after stopping treatment. Compared with normal scalp, lesional scalp had higher clonality and more expanded CD8+ clones, particularly in alopecia totalis/universalis, a pattern that suggests antigenic drive.

V has 3 bases trimmed and J has 5 bases trimmed; junction bases matching no gene number 8. Inclusive of the bounding cysteine and phenylalanine, the CDR3 is 14 residues long. Of all the DNA, just the CDR3 is kept, 42 bases in frame from base 1. From the germline V gene (reference sequence), CDR1 is SGHNT and CDR2 is YYREEE. Sequences were derived from CD8+ T cells sorted from blood, sampled at week 24, from a patient treated with tofacitinib. The rearrangement joined TRBV5-4 to TRBJ2-7; 7 middle bases align to TRBD2. The sequence came from a human donor with alopecia areata. In nucleotides, the sequence is TGTGCCAGCAGCTCCCTTCTTCGGGGGGACGAGCAGTACTTC. This codes for CASSSLLRGDEQYF.